The rows below give T cell receptor beta chains drawn from one sample of a study of blood T cells in healthy people across ages. TCRdb re-derived calls from the 5' RACE reads in MiXCR, one entry per CDR3 protein. The table lists around 990,000 distinct CDR3 sequences, about 23% of them singletons. Another study also made use of these data, one on T cells of mothers and their children.

The sample consisted of blood. Every receptor here comes from a girl aged 2 to 10 in good health. CDR3s include the opening cysteine and the closing phenylalanine or tryptophan. The D gene is left open where the match is weak. Expanded clones get a size class; other rows say once, few or many, or leave the size out.

v_gene: TRBV11-2; abundance: few; d_gene: NA; len: 11; j_gene: TRBJ2-7; CDR3nt: TGTGCCAGCAGCTTGGAGGGGCCGCAGTACTTC; CDR3aa: CASSLEGPQYF
v_gene: TRBV19; abundance: NA; d_gene: NA; len: 16; j_gene: TRBJ2-2; CDR3nt: TGTGCCAGTAGTATAGTGTTCGGGTCAGACACCGGGGAGCTGTTTTTT; CDR3aa: CASSIVFGSDTGELFF
v_gene: TRBV7-8; abundance: few; d_gene: NA; len: 15; j_gene: TRBJ2-1; CDR3nt: TGTGCCAGCACCCCAGACGTTGCGGCGAACAATGAGCAGTTCTTC; CDR3aa: CASTPDVAANNEQFF
v_gene: TRBV29-1; abundance: NA; d_gene: NA; len: 15; j_gene: TRBJ2-1; CDR3nt: TGCAGCGCAACAGGGAGCCCAAGCTCCTACAATGAGCAGTTCTTC; CDR3aa: CSATGSPSSYNEQFF
v_gene: TRBV24-1; abundance: NA; d_gene: NA; len: 13; j_gene: TRBJ2-7; CDR3nt: TGTGCCACCAGTGATTTTTATACGGACGAGCAGTACTTC; CDR3aa: CATSDFYTDEQYF
v_gene: TRBV5-6; abundance: NA; d_gene: NA; len: 15; j_gene: TRBJ2-7; CDR3nt: TGTGCCAGCAGCGGACGGGACCGAAGCTCCTACGAGCAGTACTTC; CDR3aa: CASSGRDRSSYEQYF
v_gene: TRBV20-1; abundance: NA; d_gene: TRBD2; len: 13; j_gene: TRBJ2-7; CDR3nt: TGCAGTGCGTCGGCTAGCGGGGACTACGAGCAGTACTTC; CDR3aa: CSASASGDYEQYF
v_gene: TRBV7-9; abundance: NA; d_gene: NA; len: 14; j_gene: TRBJ2-5; CDR3nt: TGTGCCAGCAGCCCTCAAGGTTTATTCGGGACCCAGTACTTC; CDR3aa: CASSPQGLFGTQYF
v_gene: TRBV10-3; abundance: NA; d_gene: NA; len: 15; j_gene: TRBJ1-2; CDR3nt: TGTGCCATCAGTGCCAGCAGGGATAGCAACTATGGCTACACCTTC; CDR3aa: CAISASRDSNYGYTF
v_gene: TRBV7-2; abundance: once; d_gene: NA; len: 14; j_gene: TRBJ2-5; CDR3nt: TGTGCCAGCAGCTACTTTAACGCCCTGGAGACCCAGTACTTC; CDR3aa: CASSYFNALETQYF
v_gene: TRBV24-1; abundance: few; d_gene: NA; len: 13; j_gene: TRBJ1-2; CDR3nt: TGTGCCACCAGTGAATACAGGGATTATGGCTACACCTTC; CDR3aa: CATSEYRDYGYTF
v_gene: TRBV7-8; abundance: NA; d_gene: NA; len: 16; j_gene: TRBJ2-3; CDR3nt: TGTGCCAGCAGCTTAGAACGGTGGGTCCCCACAAATACGCAGTATTTT; CDR3aa: CASSLERWVPTNTQYF
v_gene: TRBV2; abundance: NA; d_gene: NA; len: 12; j_gene: TRBJ2-7; CDR3nt: TGTGCCAGCAAGAGTGCACCCTACGAGCAGTACTTC; CDR3aa: CASKSAPYEQYF
v_gene: TRBV4-3; abundance: few; d_gene: TRBD2; len: 15; j_gene: TRBJ2-5; CDR3nt: TGCGCCAGCAGCCAAGATATGGGGGGGGGAGAGACCCAGTACTTC; CDR3aa: CASSQDMGGGETQYF
v_gene: TRBV4-1; abundance: NA; d_gene: NA; len: 13; j_gene: TRBJ2-3; CDR3nt: TGCGCCAGCAGCCAAGAGGAGGACGCCGCGCAGTATTTT; CDR3aa: CASSQEEDAAQYF
v_gene: TRBV7-9; abundance: NA; d_gene: TRBD1; len: 15; j_gene: TRBJ2-1; CDR3nt: TGTGCCAGCAGCGAGGGACAGGTTTCCTTCAATGAGCAGTTCTTC; CDR3aa: CASSEGQVSFNEQFF
v_gene: TRBV7-2; abundance: NA; d_gene: NA; len: 18; j_gene: TRBJ2-6; CDR3nt: TGTGCCAGCAGCCCCGGAGGCAGGGGTCGGGCTGGGGCCAACGTCCTGACTTTC; CDR3aa: CASSPGGRGRAGANVLTF
v_gene: TRBV6-6; abundance: few; d_gene: NA; len: 14; j_gene: TRBJ2-2; CDR3nt: TGTGCCAGCAGGCTGGGTGGGGGCGTCGGGGAGCTGTTTTTT; CDR3aa: CASRLGGGVGELFF
v_gene: TRBV20-1; abundance: NA; d_gene: TRBD2; len: 15; j_gene: TRBJ2-2; CDR3nt: TGCAGTGCTAGAGGCGGGGGGTGGAACGGCGGGGAGCTGTTTTTT; CDR3aa: CSARGGGWNGGELFF
v_gene: TRBV7-9; abundance: NA; d_gene: TRBD2; len: 16; j_gene: TRBJ2-3; CDR3nt: TGTGCCAGCAGCTTAGCGCGAAGCGGGAGTGCATTTACGCAGTATTTT; CDR3aa: CASSLARSGSAFTQYF
v_gene: TRBV5-1; abundance: NA; d_gene: TRBD1; len: 16; j_gene: TRBJ1-1; CDR3nt: TGCGCCAGCAGGTCGGGACAGGGCGTCGCGAACACTGAAGCTTTCTTT; CDR3aa: CASRSGQGVANTEAFF
v_gene: TRBV3-1; abundance: NA; d_gene: NA; len: 14; j_gene: TRBJ2-7; CDR3nt: TGTGCCAGCAGCCAAATGGGGGCGATCTACGAGCAGTACTTC; CDR3aa: CASSQMGAIYEQYF